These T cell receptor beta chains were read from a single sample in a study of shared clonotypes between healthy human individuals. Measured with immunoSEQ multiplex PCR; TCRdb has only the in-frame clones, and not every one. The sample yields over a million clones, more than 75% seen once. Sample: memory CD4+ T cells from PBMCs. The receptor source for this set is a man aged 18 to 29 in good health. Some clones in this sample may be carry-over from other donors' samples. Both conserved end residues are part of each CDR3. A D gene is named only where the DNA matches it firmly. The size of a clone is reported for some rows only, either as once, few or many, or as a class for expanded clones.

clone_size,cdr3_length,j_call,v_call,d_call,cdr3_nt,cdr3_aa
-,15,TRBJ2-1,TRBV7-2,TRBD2,TGTGCCAGCAGCTTAGGGGGACTAGGGAACAATGAGCAGTTCTTC,CASSLGGLGNNEQFF
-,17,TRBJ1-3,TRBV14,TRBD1,TGTGCCAGCAGCCAAGATAATGGCAGGGGGGCTGGAAACACCATATATTTT,CASSQDNGRGAGNTIYF
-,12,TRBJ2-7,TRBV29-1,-,TGCAGCGCTGGGACGGAGCTTTACGAGCAGTACTTC,CSAGTELYEQYF
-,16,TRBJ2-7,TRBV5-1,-,TGCGCCAGCAGCTTGGAAGGGACTTCCTCCCCCTACGAGCAGTACTTC,CASSLEGTSSPYEQYF
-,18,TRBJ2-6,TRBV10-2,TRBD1,TGCGCCAGCAGGGGCCTCGGGACAGGGGACTCTGGGGCCAACGTCCTGACTTTC,CASRGLGTGDSGANVLTF
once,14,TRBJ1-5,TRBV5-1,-,TGCGCCAGCAGCTTGGCAGGTGGAGGCCAGCCCCAGCATTTT,CASSLAGGGQPQHF
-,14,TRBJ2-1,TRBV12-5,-,TGTGCTAGTGGTCCCCAAGCTACCCCCAATGAGCAGTTCTTC,CASGPQATPNEQFF
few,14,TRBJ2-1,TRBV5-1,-,TGCGCCAGCGGAAGGGGGGAGTTACACAATGAGCAGTTCTTC,CASGRGELHNEQFF
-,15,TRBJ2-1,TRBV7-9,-,TGTGCCAGCAGACCTCAGGGGACCTCCTACAATGAGCAGTTCTTC,CASRPQGTSYNEQFF
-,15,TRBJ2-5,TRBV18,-,TGTGCCAGCTCACCACCGGGCACAGCTCAAGAGACCCAGTACTTC,CASSPPGTAQETQYF
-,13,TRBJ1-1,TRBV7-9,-,TGTGCCAGCAGCATCGGACAGTGGGCTGAAGCTTTCTTT,CASSIGQWAEAFF
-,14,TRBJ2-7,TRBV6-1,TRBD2,TGTGCCAGCAGTGAACTAGCGGACTCCTACGAGCAGTACTTC,CASSELADSYEQYF
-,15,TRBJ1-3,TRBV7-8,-,TGTGCCAGCAGCACAACCAGGGGTTCTGGAAACACCATATATTTT,CASSTTRGSGNTIYF
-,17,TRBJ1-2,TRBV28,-,TGTGCCAGCAGTCGCATCCCAGGCACAGGGTCTAACTATGGCTACACCTTC,CASSRIPGTGSNYGYTF
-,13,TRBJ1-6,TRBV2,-,TGTGCCAGCAGGGACTCCTATAATTCACCCCTCCACTTT,CASRDSYNSPLHF
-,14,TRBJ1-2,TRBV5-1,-,TGCGCCAGCAGTCTGGACCCGGGCCCCTATGGCTACACCTTC,CASSLDPGPYGYTF
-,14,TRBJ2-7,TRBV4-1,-,TGCGCCAGCAGCCAAGACGCTACAGGGGCAGGGACTCATTTC,CASSQDATGAGTHF
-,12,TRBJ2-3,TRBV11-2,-,TGTGCCAGCAGCCAGACGGCAGATACGCAGTATTTT,CASSQTADTQYF
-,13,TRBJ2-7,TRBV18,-,TGTGCCAGCTCACCCCTGGGGTCCTACGAGCAGTACTTC,CASSPLGSYEQYF
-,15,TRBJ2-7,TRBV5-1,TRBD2,TGCGCCAGCAGCTTGGGACTAGCGGGAGGGGACGAGCAGTACTTC,CASSLGLAGGDEQYF
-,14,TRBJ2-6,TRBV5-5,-,TGTGCCAGCAGCTTTGGATCTGGGGCCAACGTCCTGACTTTC,CASSFGSGANVLTF
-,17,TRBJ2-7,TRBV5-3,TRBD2,TGTGCCAGAAGCTTTAGTCCGACTAGCGGCAGCTCCTACGAGCAGTACTTC,CARSFSPTSGSSYEQYF
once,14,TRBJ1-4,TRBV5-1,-,TGCGCCAGCAGCTTGGGACACTCAAATGAAAAACTGTTTTTT,CASSLGHSNEKLFF
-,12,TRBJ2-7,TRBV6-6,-,TGTGCCAGCAGCTCGGACAGCCGCGAGCAGTACTTC,CASSSDSREQYF
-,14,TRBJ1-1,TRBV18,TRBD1,TGTGCCAGCTCCCTCCAAGGGGGCCGTACTGAAGCTTTCTTT,CASSLQGGRTEAFF
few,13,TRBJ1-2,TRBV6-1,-,TGTGCTCCCTTGATCCGTTGGGGGCAAGGCTACACCTTC,CAPLIRWGQGYTF
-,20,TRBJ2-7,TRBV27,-,TGTGCCAGCAGAACCCTAACATCTGAAACCCGCCTGGCTGATTCCTACGAGCAGTACTTC,CASRTLTSETRLADSYEQYF
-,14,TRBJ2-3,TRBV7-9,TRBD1,TGTGCCAGCAGCCTGGACAGGGCGGCAGATACGCAGTATTTT,CASSLDRAADTQYF
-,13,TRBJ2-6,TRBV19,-,TGTGCCAGTAGACAGGCTGGGGCCAACGTCCTGACTTTC,CASRQAGANVLTF
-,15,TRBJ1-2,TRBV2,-,TGTGCCAGCAGCATCGGGCCCCCAGGCGGCTATGGCTACACCTTC,CASSIGPPGGYGYTF
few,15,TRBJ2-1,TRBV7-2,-,TGTGCCAGCAGCCGGAGGACGAGTACCGTCCGAGAGCAGTTCTTC,CASSRRTSTVREQFF
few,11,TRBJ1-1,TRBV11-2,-,TGTGCCAGCAGCTTCATGGGTGAAGCTTTCTTT,CASSFMGEAFF
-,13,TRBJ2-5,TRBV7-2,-,TGTGCCAGCAGCTTAGGCAGGCAAGAGACCCAGTACTTC,CASSLGRQETQYF
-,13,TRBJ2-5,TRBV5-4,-,TGTGCCAGCAGCTTGGCTCTGCAAGAGACCCAGTACTTC,CASSLALQETQYF
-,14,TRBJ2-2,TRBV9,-,TGTGCCAGCGGGGTAACAGGGGAGGCCGGGGAGCTGTTTTTT,CASGVTGEAGELFF
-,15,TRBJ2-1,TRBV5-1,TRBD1,TGCGCCAGCAGCTTGGGAGGGACAGGTTACAATGAGCAGTTCTTC,CASSLGGTGYNEQFF
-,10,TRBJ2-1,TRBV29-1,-,TGCAGCGCGTATTACAATGAGCAGTTCTTC,CSAYYNEQFF
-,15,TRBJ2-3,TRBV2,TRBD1,TGTGCCAGCAATACTACAGGGGCCCACACAGATACGCAGTATTTT,CASNTTGAHTDTQYF
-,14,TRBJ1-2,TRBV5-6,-,TGTGCCAGTACCTTTGGGGGCGCTGAGGATGGCTACACCTTC,CASTFGGAEDGYTF
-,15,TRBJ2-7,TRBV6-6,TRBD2,TGTGCCAGCAGCCCTCCGGCTAGCGGGAGGAACGAGCAGTACTTC,CASSPPASGRNEQYF
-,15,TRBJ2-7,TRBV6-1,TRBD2,TGTGCCATCGGGACGGGTGGCGGGAGGGCCTACGAGCAGTACTTC,CAIGTGGGRAYEQYF
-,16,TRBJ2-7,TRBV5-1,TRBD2,TGCGCCAGCAGCGGGCCGGCGACTAGCGGGAGTTCTGAGCAGTACTTC,CASSGPATSGSSEQYF
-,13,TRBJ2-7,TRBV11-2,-,TGTGCCAGCAGCGCGGACGGCTCCTACGAGCAGTACTTC,CASSADGSYEQYF
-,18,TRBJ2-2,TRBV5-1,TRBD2,TGCGCCAGCAGCTCAGACCCGGGACTAGCCAAAAACACCGGGGAGCTGTTTTTT,CASSSDPGLAKNTGELFF
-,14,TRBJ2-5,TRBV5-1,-,TGCGCCAGCAGCTTGGAGGCGGGGACGGGGACCCAGTACTTC,CASSLEAGTGTQYF
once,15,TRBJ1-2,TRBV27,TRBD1,TGTGCCAGCAGTTCCCCCCAGGGGGCGGAGAGTGGCTACACCTTC,CASSSPQGAESGYTF